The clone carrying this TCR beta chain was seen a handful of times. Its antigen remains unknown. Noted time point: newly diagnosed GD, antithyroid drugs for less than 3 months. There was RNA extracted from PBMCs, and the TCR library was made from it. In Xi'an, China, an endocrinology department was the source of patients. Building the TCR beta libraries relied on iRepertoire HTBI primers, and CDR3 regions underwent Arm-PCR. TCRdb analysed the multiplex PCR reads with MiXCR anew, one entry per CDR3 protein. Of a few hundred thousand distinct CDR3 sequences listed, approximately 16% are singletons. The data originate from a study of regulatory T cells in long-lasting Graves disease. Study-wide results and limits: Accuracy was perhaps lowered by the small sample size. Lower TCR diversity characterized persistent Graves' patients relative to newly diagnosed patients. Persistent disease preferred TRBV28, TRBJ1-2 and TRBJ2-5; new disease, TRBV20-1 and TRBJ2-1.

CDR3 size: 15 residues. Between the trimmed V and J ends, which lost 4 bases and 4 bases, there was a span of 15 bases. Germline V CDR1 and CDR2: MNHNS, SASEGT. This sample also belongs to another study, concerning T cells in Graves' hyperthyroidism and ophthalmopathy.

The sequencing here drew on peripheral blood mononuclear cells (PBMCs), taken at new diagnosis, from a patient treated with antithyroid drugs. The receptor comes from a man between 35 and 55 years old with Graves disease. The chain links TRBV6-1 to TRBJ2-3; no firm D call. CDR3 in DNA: TGTGCCAGCAGTGCCTCCCTTGGGCCCGCAGATACGCAGTATTTT. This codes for CASSASLGPADTQYF.